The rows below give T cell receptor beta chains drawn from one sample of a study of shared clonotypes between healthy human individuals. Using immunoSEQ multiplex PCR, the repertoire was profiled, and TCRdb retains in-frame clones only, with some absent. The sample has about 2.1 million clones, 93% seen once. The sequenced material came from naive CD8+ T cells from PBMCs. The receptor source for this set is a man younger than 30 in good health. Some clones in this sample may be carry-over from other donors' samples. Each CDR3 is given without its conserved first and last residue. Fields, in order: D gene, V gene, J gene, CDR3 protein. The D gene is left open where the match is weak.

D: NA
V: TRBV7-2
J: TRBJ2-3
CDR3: ASSLDLGWADTQY

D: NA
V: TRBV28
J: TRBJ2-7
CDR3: ASSPPQGSYEQY

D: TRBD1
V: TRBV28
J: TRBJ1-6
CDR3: ASSYRGQNSPLH

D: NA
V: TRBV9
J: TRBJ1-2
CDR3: ASSQPAAPPPNYGYT

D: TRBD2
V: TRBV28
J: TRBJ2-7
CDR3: ASTPAGGTYEQY

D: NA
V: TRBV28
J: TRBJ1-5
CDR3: ASSFDGVGNQPQH

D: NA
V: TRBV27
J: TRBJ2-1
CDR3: ASGFGYNEQF

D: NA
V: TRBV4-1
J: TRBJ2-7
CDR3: ASSQNPFYEQY

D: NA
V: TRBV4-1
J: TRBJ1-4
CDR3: ASSQVAGTSGEKLF

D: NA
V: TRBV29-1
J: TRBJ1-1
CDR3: SVEGRGLNTEAF

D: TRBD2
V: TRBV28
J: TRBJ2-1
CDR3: ASSFLAGDFRGNEQF

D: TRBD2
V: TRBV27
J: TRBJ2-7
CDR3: ASSWGRATYEQY

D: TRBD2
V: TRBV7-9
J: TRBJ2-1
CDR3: ASSSPPSGVLTYNEQF

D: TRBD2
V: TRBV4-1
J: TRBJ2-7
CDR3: ASSQDRGRTYEQY

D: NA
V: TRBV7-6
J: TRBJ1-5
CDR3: ASSAIGNQPQH

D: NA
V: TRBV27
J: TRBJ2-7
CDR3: ASSLGRTYEQY

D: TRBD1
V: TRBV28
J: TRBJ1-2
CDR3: ASSSTSVTGDRNYGYT

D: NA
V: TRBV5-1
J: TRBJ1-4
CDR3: ASSWDRTATNEKLF

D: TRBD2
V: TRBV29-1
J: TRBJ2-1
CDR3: SVEGGLAGGFGDEQF

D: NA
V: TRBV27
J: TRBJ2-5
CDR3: ASSLGTPQETQY

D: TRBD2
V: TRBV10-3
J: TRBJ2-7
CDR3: AISVVTSGSHEQY

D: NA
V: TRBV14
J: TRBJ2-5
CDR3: ASSHRDPRQETQY

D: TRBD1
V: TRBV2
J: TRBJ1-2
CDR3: ASGRLGQESYGYT

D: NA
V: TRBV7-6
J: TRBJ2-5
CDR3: ASRSRLAETQY

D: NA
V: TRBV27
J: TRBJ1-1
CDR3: ASTRGLATEAF

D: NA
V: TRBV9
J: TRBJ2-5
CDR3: ASNSGGAQETQY

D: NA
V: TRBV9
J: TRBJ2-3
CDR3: ASSPRQGGTDTQY

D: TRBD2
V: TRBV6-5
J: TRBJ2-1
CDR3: ASSYSWREEQF

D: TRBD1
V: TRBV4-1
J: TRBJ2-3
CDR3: ASSQDRRTGIIADTQY

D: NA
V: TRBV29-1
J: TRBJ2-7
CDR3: SVVPGMERYEQY

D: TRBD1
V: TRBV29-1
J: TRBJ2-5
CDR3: SVPTGVQETQY

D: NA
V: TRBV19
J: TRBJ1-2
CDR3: ATTGGVYSYGYT

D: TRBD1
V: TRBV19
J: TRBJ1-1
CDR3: ASSGRDSSPRWNTEAF

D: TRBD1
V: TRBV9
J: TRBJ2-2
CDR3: ASSVRPGQGASGELF

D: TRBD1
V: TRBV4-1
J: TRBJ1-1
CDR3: ASSQHDREEGTEAF

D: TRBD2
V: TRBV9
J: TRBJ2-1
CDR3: ASSVGSGRAYNEQF

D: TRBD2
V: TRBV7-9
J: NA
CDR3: ASSESGNYEQY

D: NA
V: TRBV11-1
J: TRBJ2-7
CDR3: ASSLPAYEQY

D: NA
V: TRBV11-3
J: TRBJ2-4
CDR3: ASRSHREGNIQY

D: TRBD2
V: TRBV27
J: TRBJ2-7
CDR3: ASSLAGGPSTFYEQY